The 24 T cell receptor beta chains below were found in one sample sequenced in a study of post-analysis software for immune sequencing data. Unique molecular identifiers were present in the TCR beta cDNA libraries. TCRdb reprocessed the PCR reads via MiXCR and lists one record per CDR3 protein. The table includes about 540,000 distinct CDR3 sequences, roughly 34% detected once. The study, taken as a whole, reports: TRBV segments more frequent in patients than in controls numbered five and included TRBV5-6, TRBV5-1 and TRBV20-1.

Antigens of these TCRs are unknown. The material sequenced was blood. The receptor source for this set is a girl between 2 and 17 years old with multiple sclerosis.

The rearrangement uses TRBV12-3 or TRBV12-4 and TRBJ1-1; no definite D call. V lost 1 base to trimming and J lost 11 bases, with 11 bases between them. The CDR3 length is 12 residues. DNA of the CDR3: TGTGCCAGCAGTTTAGGACACTTGTGGGCTTTCTTT. Translated, it gives CASSLGHLWAFF.

The chain recombines TRBV5-1 with TRBJ2-2; D perhaps matches TRBD2 (6 bases). CDR1 is SGHRS, CDR2 YFSETQ, per germline. The CDR3 has 16 residues. V lost 3 bases and J lost 2, with 14 bases in between. The CDR3 bases are TGCGCCAGCAGCTCCCCCGGGGCGGGAAACACCGGGGAGCTGTTTTTT. This codes for CASSSPGAGNTGELFF.

This clonotype was seen repeatedly, ten times or more. The genes are TRBV29-1 and TRBJ2-7; maybe TRBD1 (6 bases). V lost 7 bases and J 2 bases, leaving 15 bases between the germline ends. This CDR3 region has 13 residues. Germline V gene sequence: CDR1 SQVTM, CDR2 ANQGSEA. CDR3 coding DNA: TGCAGCGCCCGACAGGAGATCGCCTACGAGCAGTACTTC. This codes for CSARQEIAYEQYF.

The chain couples TRBV20-1 to TRBJ2-7; possible D gene TRBD1, 6 bases. Germline V gene sequence: CDR1 DFQATT, CDR2 SNEGSKA (reference sequence). Trimming cost V 6 bases and J 6 bases, with 18 bases left between them. This CDR3 comprises 13 residues. DNA of the CDR3: TGCAGTGCGCATACCGGGACACCCTGCGAGCAGTACTTC. It yields the protein CSAHTGTPCEQYF.

V gene TRBV20-1 combines with J gene TRBJ2-7, with D maybe TRBD2 (5 bases). The better agreement between TRBJ2-5 and the DNA end casts doubt on the J call. Germline assignment: CDR1 DFQATT and CDR2 SNEGSKA (reference sequence). This CDR3 has 16 residues. The CDR3 DNA reads TGCAGTGCCGCACCGCAGGAGGCATGGGTGGAAGAGACCCAGTACTTC. Encoded protein: CSAAPQEAWVEETQYF.

This clonotype showed up many times. This chain uses TRBV7-8 with TRBJ2-3; D is ambiguous. This CDR3 is 17 amino acids long. Germline CDR1 and CDR2: SGHVS and FQNEAQ. V was pared by 3 bases and J by 6 bases, with 22 bases between. CDR3 DNA: TGTGCCAGCAGCTTTGTAGGGTTCGGTACCCCATCGGATACGCAGTATTTT. Translation gives CASSFVGFGTPSDTQYF.

The V gene is TRBV20-1, the J gene TRBJ2-1; 8 bases align to TRBD1. V shed 5 bases and J 7 bases; nucleotides not matched to a gene: 10. The CDR3 length is 14 residues. Germline CDR1 DFQATT, CDR2 SNEGSKA (reference sequence). For the CDR3, the DNA is TGCAGTGCTCCCAAGGGGCAGGGGGCTAATGAGCAGTTCTTC. It encodes CSAPKGQGANEQFF.

The V call is TRBV6-6, the J call TRBJ2-7; D remains ambiguous. The CDR3 runs 11 residues. Germline CDR1 MNHNY, CDR2 SVGAGI (reference sequence). The V end was cut by 7 bases, the J end by 5 bases, with 9 bases between. The CDR3 DNA follows: TGTGCCAGCACTGATAACCACGAGCAGTACTTC. This sequence encodes CASTDNHEQYF.

CDR3 nucleotide sequence: TGTGCCAGCTCACCACGGGAGTTAGACTACGAGCAGTACTTC. It encodes CASSPRELDYEQYF. The chain is built from TRBV18 and TRBJ2-7; D may be TRBD2 (5 bases). Trimming removed 1 base from V and 3 bases from J, with 10 bases in between. The CDR3 is 14 amino acids. Germline-derived CDR1 and CDR2 are KGHSH and LQKENI.

The chain links TRBV15 to TRBJ1-2, with D possibly matching TRBD1 (5 bases). Germline V gene lookup returns CDR1 LNHNV and CDR2 YYDKDF (reference sequence). The V gene lost 0 bases and the J gene lost 5 bases, with 16 bases spanning the gap. This CDR3 has 16 amino acids. The CDR3 here is CATSRDQAGTAYGYTF. The CDR3 DNA is TGTGCCACCAGCAGAGATCAGGCCGGGACCGCGTATGGCTACACCTTC.

This clonotype was seen a few times. V is TRBV2 and J is TRBJ2-7; 7 positions agree with TRBD1. The CDR3 extends over 14 amino acids. V shed 6 bases, J shed 2 bases, and the junction held 7 bases outside the gene matches. Germline V CDR1 and CDR2: SNHLY, FYNNEI. This chain's CDR3 is CASRAGQAAYEQYF. CDR3 bases: TGTGCCAGCAGAGCCGGACAGGCCGCCTACGAGCAGTACTTC.

J is TRBJ2-3 and V is TRBV5-1; TRBD2 matches 10 bases. With 4 bases clipped from V and 1 base from J, the junction kept 9 bases outside the gene matches. CDR1 SGHRS and CDR2 YFSETQ come from the germline V gene. The CDR3 spans 17 residues. The CDR3 reads CASSRNGLADGTDTQYF. DNA for the CDR3: TGCGCCAGCAGCCGGAATGGACTAGCGGATGGCACAGATACGCAGTATTTT.

The chain employs TRBV11-2 and TRBJ1-5; the match to TRBD1 covers 8 bases. V lost 5 bases to trimming and J lost 7 bases; unmatched junction nucleotides: 7. Looked up from germline, CDR1 is SGHAT and CDR2 is FQNNGV. The CDR3 sequence is 14 residues long. CDR3 in amino acids: CASSRGTGGQPQHF. The DNA of the CDR3 is TGTGCCAGCAGCCGCGGGACAGGCGGGCAGCCCCAGCATTTT.

This clonotype was recorded only once. The chain carries TRBV5-1 and TRBJ1-6, with D possibly being TRBD1 (5 bases). The V gene's germline CDR1 is SGHRS and CDR2 YFSETQ. This CDR3 has 14 residues. V dropped 2 bases and J dropped 7 bases, with 10 bases sitting between them. The CDR3 DNA is TGCGCCAGCAGCTTAAGGGACGGAAATTCACCCCTCCACTTT. Its translation: CASSLRDGNSPLHF.

Only a few counts were recorded for this clonotype. This sequence joins TRBV6-5 and TRBJ2-7; D remains ambiguous. The germline V gene has CDR1 MNHEY and CDR2 SVGAGI. The CDR3 is 15 residues long. Trimming removed 5 bases from V and 3 bases from J, with 17 bases in between. The CDR3 sequence is CASSVRDQRYYEQYF. The CDR3 nucleotides are TGTGCCAGCAGTGTACGAGACCAGAGGTACTACGAGCAGTACTTC.

The rearrangement uses TRBV6-1 and TRBJ1-5; D remains unclear. CDR3 length: 14 amino acids. The germline V gene encodes CDR1 MNHNS and CDR2 SASEGT. The germline V and J ends were trimmed by 0 bases and 9 bases, with 12 bases remaining between them. The CDR3 DNA sequence: TGTGCCAGCAGTGAAGCTGGGGAATATCGGCCCCAGCATTTT. It encodes CASSEAGEYRPQHF.

The chain combines TRBV12-3 or TRBV12-4 with TRBJ2-3; a possible D gene is TRBD1 (6 bases). This CDR3 contains 14 residues. Trimming removed 5 bases at V and 1 base at J, with 10 bases between. CDR3 amino acids: CASSIRQGTDTQYF. The CDR3 DNA reads as TGTGCCAGCAGTATCAGACAGGGCACAGATACGCAGTATTTT.

The V gene is TRBV13, the J gene TRBJ1-2; D remains unclear. V was shortened by 5 bases and J by 3 bases, with 13 bases between the two germline ends. The CDR3 sequence is 14 residues long. Per the germline V gene, CDR1 is PRHDT and CDR2 is FYEKMQ (reference sequence). For the CDR3, the DNA is TGTGCCAGCAGCCTAATTTCATACGACTATGGCTACACCTTC. This encodes CASSLISYDYGYTF.

This chain uses TRBV20-1 with TRBJ1-2; no reliable D call. This CDR3 is 13 amino acids long. Germline V gene data show CDR1 as DFQATT and CDR2 as SNEGSKA (reference sequence). V lost 3 bases and J 2 bases, leaving 10 bases between the germline ends. CDR3 sequence reads: CSASIQANYGYTF. CDR3 bases: TGCAGTGCTAGTATCCAGGCAAACTATGGCTACACCTTC.

V and J are TRBV5-4 and TRBJ2-3, with D maybe TRBD2 (6 bases). Trimming stripped 4 bases from V and 0 bases from J, with 12 bases between. The CDR3 runs to 15 residues. The V gene's germline CDR1 is SGHNT and CDR2 YYREEE (reference sequence). CDR3 amino acids: CASSHGLRSTDTQYF. The CDR3 DNA reads TGTGCCAGCAGCCACGGACTACGCAGCACAGATACGCAGTATTTT. Combining the CDR3 with reference TRBV5-4 and TRBJ2-3 gives the whole variable domain ETGVTQSPTHLIKTRGQQVTLRCSSQSGHNTVSWYQQALGQGPQFIFQYYREEENGRGNFPPRFSGLQFPNYSSELNVNALELDDSALYLCASSHGLRSTDTQYFGPGTRLTVL.

The CDR3 DNA is TGTGCCAGCAGCCCAGCGGGACGGAGCACAGATACGCAGTATTTT. Translation gives CASSPAGRSTDTQYF. This chain joins TRBV14 and TRBJ2-3; TRBD2 matches 7 bases. From germline, CDR1 is SGHDN and CDR2 FVKESK. This CDR3 contains 15 residues. V dropped 4 bases and J dropped 0; count of bases not matched to a gene: 4.

This clonotype was detected ten times or more. The gene calls are TRBV6-4 and TRBJ2-1, with 9 bases lining up with TRBD1. The CDR3 sequence is 16 residues long. Per germline, CDR1 MRHNA and CDR2 SNTAGT. Germline trimming cut 4 bases from V and 5 bases from J; bases unmatched to any gene: 9. DNA of the CDR3: TGTGCCAGCAGTGGGACTGCGGGACAGGGACACAATGAGCAGTTCTTC. This encodes CASSGTAGQGHNEQFF.

Comments on this clonotype: At one end the junction does not follow the germline gene, possibly because of a read error. The chain employs TRBV19 and TRBJ1-4; TRBD1 agrees at 7 bases. The CDR3 covers 15 residues. The germline V gene encodes CDR1 LNHDA and CDR2 SQIVND (reference sequence). The CDR3 DNA is TGTGCCAGTAGTACCGGTGGGACAGTTAATGAAGAACTGTTTTTT. Residues: CASSTGGTVNEELFF.

J is TRBJ2-5 and V is TRBV7-8; 7 bases map to TRBD1. Gene TRBJ2-7 matches the end of the DNA better, so the J call may be wrong. The CDR3 covers 12 residues. The germline gives CDR1 SGHVS, CDR2 FQNEAQ. DNA of the CDR3: TGTGCCAGCGCGACAGGGCTGTACGAGCAGTACTTC. It specifies CASATGLYEQYF.